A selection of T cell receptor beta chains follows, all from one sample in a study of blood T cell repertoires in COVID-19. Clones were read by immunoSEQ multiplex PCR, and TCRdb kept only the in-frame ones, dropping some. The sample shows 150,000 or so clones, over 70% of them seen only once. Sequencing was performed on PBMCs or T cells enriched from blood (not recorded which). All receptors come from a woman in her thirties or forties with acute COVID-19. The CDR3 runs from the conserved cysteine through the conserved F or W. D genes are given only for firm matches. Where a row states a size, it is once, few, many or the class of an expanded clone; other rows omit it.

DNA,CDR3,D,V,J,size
TGTGCCAGCAGCGTAGCCGGAGCCCAACTCACCGGGGAGCTGTTTTTT,CASSVAGAQLTGELFF,.,TRBV9,TRBJ2-2,.
TGTGCCAGCAGCTACCGACAGGGCACAGATACGCAGTATTTT,CASSYRQGTDTQYF,.,TRBV3-1/TRBV3-2,TRBJ2-3,.
TGTGCCAGCAGCCCGAGGCGGGCAGGCGGCACAGATACGCAGTATTTT,CASSPRRAGGTDTQYF,.,TRBV7-3,TRBJ2-3,.
TGTGCCAGTAGTATGGGACAGTCGAACACTGAAGCTTTCTTT,CASSMGQSNTEAFF,TRBD1,TRBV19,TRBJ1-1,.
TGTGCCAGCAGTTACTCGGGGAGCTATGGCTACACCTTC,CASSYSGSYGYTF,.,TRBV6-5,TRBJ1-2,.
TGTGCCAGCAGCTCGGGACAGGGGGACAATCAGCCCCAGCATTTT,CASSSGQGDNQPQHF,TRBD1,TRBV7-9,TRBJ1-5,.
TGTGCCAGCAGCCTGACTAGCGTCTACACAGATACGCAGTATTTT,CASSLTSVYTDTQYF,TRBD2,TRBV5-4,TRBJ2-3,.
TGTGCCAGCAAACCCTTACTCGCAGGTCGCAACACCATATATTTT,CASKPLLAGRNTIYF,.,TRBV6-5,TRBJ1-3,.
TGTGCCAGCAGTGACAGGGGCGCCGGGGCCAACGTCCTGACTTTC,CASSDRGAGANVLTF,.,TRBV25-1,TRBJ2-6,.
TGTGCCAGCAGTTATCGGACTAGCGGGACCATCACACCTTCCTCCTACAATGAGCAGTTCTTC,CASSYRTSGTITPSSYNEQFF,TRBD2,TRBV27,TRBJ2-1,.
TGCGCCAGCAGCCCGGACGGCGGGTTCGGCTACACCTTC,CASSPDGGFGYTF,.,TRBV5-1,TRBJ1-2,.
TGTGCCAGCGGCAGGGTTGAAAACACTGAAGCTTTCTTT,CASGRVENTEAFF,.,TRBV4-2,TRBJ1-1,.
TGTGCCAGCAGTCTCCGCGCAGGCGGGAGCGGGCGGGAGACCCAGTACTTC,CASSLRAGGSGRETQYF,TRBD2,TRBV28,TRBJ2-5,.
TGTGCCACTGGGGGGACTAGCGTAGAGACCCAGTACTTC,CATGGTSVETQYF,TRBD2,TRBV24-1,TRBJ2-5,.
TGTGCCAGCAGCTCCGAACTTTGGGGCTACGAAGCTTTCTTT,CASSSELWGYEAFF,.,TRBV7-2,TRBJ1-1,.
TGTGCCAGCAGCCGATCAGGGGGCGTTGAAAAACTGTTTTTT,CASSRSGGVEKLFF,TRBD1,TRBV3-1/TRBV3-2,TRBJ1-4,.
TGTGCCAGCTCACCACCGGAAGGGAGGGCTGGAAACACCATATATTTT,CASSPPEGRAGNTIYF,.,TRBV18,TRBJ1-3,.
TGTGCCAGCAGCTTAGCGGAGGGACGCGGCTACACCTTC,CASSLAEGRGYTF,.,TRBV7-9,TRBJ1-2,.
TGTGCCAGCAGTTCCCAAGCGGGAGGCCAAGAGACCCAGTACTTC,CASSSQAGGQETQYF,TRBD2,TRBV6-5,TRBJ2-5,.
TGTGCCAGCAGTTCCCTCGGGCAGGGCGACACTGAAGCTTTCTTT,CASSSLGQGDTEAFF,.,TRBV11-2,TRBJ1-1,.
TGTGCCAGCAGCCAACAGGGTTCCTCCTATGGCTACACCTTC,CASSQQGSSYGYTF,.,TRBV3-1/TRBV3-2,TRBJ1-2,few
TGTGCCACCTTCGGGGGATACAATGAGCAGTTCTTC,CATFGGYNEQFF,.,TRBV10-3,TRBJ2-1,.
TGTGCCAGCAGCCCCACTCCCCTCTCTGGGGCCAACGTCCTGACTTTC,CASSPTPLSGANVLTF,.,TRBV9,TRBJ2-6,once
TGTGCCAGTAGCCCCCTCGGGACATCCTCCTACGAGCAGTACTTC,CASSPLGTSSYEQYF,.,TRBV19,TRBJ2-7,.
TGCGCCAGCAGCTTCGGACAGGCACCAGGGCCTGAAGCTTTCTTT,CASSFGQAPGPEAFF,TRBD1,TRBV5-1,TRBJ1-1,.
TGTGCCAGCAGTGAGAATGGGAACAGGGTTGAAGCTTTCTTT,CASSENGNRVEAFF,.,TRBV6-1,TRBJ1-1,.